The clone carrying this TCR beta chain was detected ten times or more. The antigen is unknown. This record belongs to a study of regulatory T cells in long-lasting Graves disease. Trimming left V 3 bases short and J 4 bases short, with 10 bases between. This CDR3 comprises 14 residues. The germline gives CDR1 LGHDT, CDR2 YNNKEL (reference sequence). As to time point: newly diagnosed GD, antithyroid drugs for less than 3 months. RNA isolated from PBMCs was used to make the TCR library. Study-wide points: Persistent Graves' patients had lower TCR diversity than newly diagnosed ones. Exclusively peripheral blood, rather than thyroid tissue, was studied.

Arm-PCR of CDR3 regions and iRepertoire HTBI primers were used to build TCR beta libraries. From the multiplex PCR reads, TCRdb called clonotypes with MiXCR, one entry per CDR3 protein. The sample holds around 250,000 distinct CDR3 sequences; around 18% are singletons and the top ten take approximately 15%. The same specimen was also included in a second study, on T cells in Graves' hyperthyroidism and ophthalmopathy. That paper notes: With the HTBI primer set, the TCR CDR3 went through a first round of RT-PCR.

The chain is built from TRBV3-1 and TRBJ1-5, with D tentatively TRBD1 (5 bases). The source was peripheral blood mononuclear cells (PBMCs), collected at new diagnosis, from a patient treated with antithyroid drugs. The receptor was isolated from a woman between 25 and 40 years old with Graves disease. The CDR3 region has the DNA TGTGCCAGCAGCCACGGAGAGGGGAATCAGCCCCAGCATTTT. Protein sequence: CASSHGEGNQPQHF.